This T cell receptor (beta chain) is drawn from a study of spatial heterogeneity in lung cancer (dated by TCRdb to between 2018 and 2020). Broadly, across the study: Beta-chain transcripts were consistently detected in greater numbers than alpha-chain transcripts, which likely reflected higher beta-chain transcript abundance. In the raw uncorrected reads, each unique combination of TCR and UMI appeared on average more than ten times. Nonsynonymous mutation counts, determined by whole-exome sequencing of tumor tissue, were related to TCR repertoire features. At surgery, about 210 tumor regions, 61 to 65 matched nontumor lung samples and 50 to 60 PBMC samples were TCR-sequenced for both alpha and beta chains. TCR alpha and beta repertoires were quantitatively compared across multiple tumor regions, matched nontumor lung and blood in non-small cell lung cancer.

The sample's time point label is to be understood as: sample taken at primary tumor resection. Without any cell sorting, TCR sequencing was performed on whole RNA extracted either from tumor and nontumor lung tissue or from cryopreserved PBMC samples. Samples were obtained from around 72 patients with early-stage, untreated non-small cell lung cancer from the lung TRACERx cohort. Only patients for whom sufficient RNA was available from at least two tumor regions were selected for TCR sequencing. CDR1 and CDR2, looked up from the germline V gene, are MDHEN and SYDVKM. The cysteine opens and the phenylalanine closes a CDR3 of 14 amino acids. Only the CDR3 portion is preserved as DNA: 42 bases, with reading frame beginning at the first base. V is clipped by 1 base and J by 2 bases, and the sequence between their germline boundaries is 6 bases long. This clonotype was recorded many times. What antigen it recognizes has not been identified. Qualities for individual bases were not recorded, and no much larger clone is one base off.

Receptors were amplified or captured by 5' RACE. Sequencing relied on a NextSeq 500. To allow correction of PCR and sequencing errors, the TCR library protocol tagged every TCR cDNA molecule with a unique molecular identifier. The authors processed their data as follows. TCR identification, UMI-based error correction and CDR3 extraction were performed with Decombinator tools. TCRs above a frequency of 2 per 1,000, corresponding to the top 1% of the tumor frequency distribution, were defined as expanded. Rényi diversity was computed with the R vegan package after subsampling each repertoire 100 times to 5,000 TCRs. CDR3 similarity networks were built from amino acid triplet string-kernel similarity, connecting CDR3s with pairwise similarity above 0.82. TCRdb redid the processing of the public reads, applying fastp at Q25 and MiXCR, and retained in-frame beta chains. Under each unique CDR3 protein, matching rows form one entry showing the most common genes and DNA. The V and J calls shown here were made by TCRdb, not taken from the authors' results. Present in this sample are around 60,000 distinct CDR3 sequences, approximately 8.9% of which were seen just once. Over 13% of the sample rests with the top ten.

Broader findings and caveats from the paper: Additional single-cell paired TCR alpha and beta sequencing was considered necessary to confirm, at a functional level, the hypothesis that regional TCRs recognize regional mutations. Ubiquitous expanded tumor TCRs were detected in blood more often at tumor resection than at routine follow-up.

The sequence was obtained from a female donor with early-stage non-small cell lung cancer. The sequencing used PBMCs, collected at surgery. Recombination joined TRBV28 with TRBJ1-3, with the D gene not clear enough to name. The DNA reads TGTGCCAGCAGTTTATCTCATCCTGGAAACACCATATATTTT. It translates to CASSLSHPGNTIYF.